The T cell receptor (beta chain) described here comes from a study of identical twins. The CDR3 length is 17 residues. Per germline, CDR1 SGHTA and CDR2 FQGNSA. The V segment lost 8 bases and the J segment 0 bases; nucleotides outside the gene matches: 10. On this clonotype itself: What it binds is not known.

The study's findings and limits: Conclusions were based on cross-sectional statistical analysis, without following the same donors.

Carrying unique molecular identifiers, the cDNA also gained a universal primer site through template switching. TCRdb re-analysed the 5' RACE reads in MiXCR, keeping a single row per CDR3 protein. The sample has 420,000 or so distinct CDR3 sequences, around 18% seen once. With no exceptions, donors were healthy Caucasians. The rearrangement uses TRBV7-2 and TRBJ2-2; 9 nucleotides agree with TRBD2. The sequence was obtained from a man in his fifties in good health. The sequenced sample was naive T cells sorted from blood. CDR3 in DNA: TGTGCCAGCCGGAAAGGAGCGGGGGGTGCGAACACCGGGGAGCTGTTTTTT. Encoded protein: CASRKGAGGANTGELFF.